This is a list of T cell receptor beta chains from one sample in a study of CD8 T cells in ankylosing spondylitis. TCRdb re-derived calls from the 5' RACE reads in MiXCR, one entry per CDR3 protein. There are about 140,000 distinct CDR3 sequences in the sample; just under 7.5% occur only once, and 12% lies in the top ten. The sequenced sample consisted of blood, either unsorted or a sorted T cell fraction (not recorded which). The receptors come from a female donor with ankylosing spondylitis or in good health (not recorded which). CDR3s include the opening cysteine and the closing phenylalanine or tryptophan. A D gene is named only where the DNA matches it firmly. Clone sizes are given selectively: once, few, many, or a class where the clone is expanded.

NA	TRBD2	TRBV6-5	TRBJ2-1	CASSYTGTSPYNEQFF	TGTGCCAGCAGTTACACCGGGACTAGCCCGTACAATGAGCAGTTCTTC
many	NA	TRBV5-1	TRBJ2-7	CASTPQGGSSYEQYF	TGCGCCAGCACCCCGCAAGGGGGATCCTCCTACGAGCAGTACTTC
few	NA	TRBV20-1	TRBJ2-1	CSVHRGNEQFF	TGCAGTGTCCACCGAGGGAATGAGCAGTTCTTC
many	NA	TRBV28	TRBJ1-6	CASSSQGQGASPLHF	TGTGCCAGCAGTTCCCAGGGGCAGGGCGCCTCACCCCTCCACTTT
many	NA	TRBV7-9	TRBJ2-1	CASSFSAEIEQFF	TGTGCCAGCAGCTTTAGTGCAGAAATTGAGCAGTTCTTC
many	NA	TRBV20-1	TRBJ2-7	CSAIVGGHSYEQYF	TGCAGTGCTATCGTCGGGGGCCACTCCTACGAGCAGTACTTC
few	NA	TRBV7-2	TRBJ1-1	CASSLGVPGTEAFF	TGTGCCAGCAGCTTAGGGGTCCCGGGCACTGAAGCTTTCTTT
many	NA	TRBV29-1	TRBJ2-3	CSVIVADTQYF	TGCAGCGTCATAGTGGCAGATACGCAGTATTTT
many	NA	TRBV12-3/TRBV12-4	TRBJ2-7	CASSGGSYEQYF	TGTGCCAGCAGCGGGGGTTCGTACGAGCAGTACTTC
many	NA	TRBV24-1	TRBJ1-1	CATSDRGVSEAFF	TGTGCCACCAGTGATCGGGGAGTCTCTGAAGCTTTCTTT
many	NA	TRBV29-1	TRBJ1-2	CSVDSDRTNYGYTF	TGCAGCGTTGACAGCGACAGGACTAACTATGGCTACACCTTC
many	NA	TRBV27	TRBJ2-1	CASHHTAGTNEQFF	TGTGCCAGCCATCACACCGCAGGGACCAATGAGCAGTTCTTC
many	NA	TRBV29-1	TRBJ1-1	CSVALRPGAEAFF	TGCAGCGTTGCCCTGCGCCCCGGCGCTGAAGCTTTCTTT
many	NA	TRBV3-1	TRBJ2-7	CASSQDLRGGEQYF	TGTGCCAGCAGCCAAGATCTACGCGGCGGCGAGCAGTACTTC
many	NA	TRBV29-1	TRBJ1-2	CSLRGEDGYTF	TGCAGCTTAAGGGGAGAGGATGGCTACACCTTC
many	NA	TRBV12-3/TRBV12-4	TRBJ1-6	CASSPRYSPLHF	TGTGCCAGCAGTCCACGTTATTCACCCCTCCACTTT
many	NA	TRBV29-1	TRBJ2-3	CSVRLETQYF	TGCAGCGTTCGGCTAGAAACGCAGTATTTT
many	TRBD1	TRBV9	TRBJ2-6	CASSDPWDRVNSGANVLTF	TGTGCCAGCAGCGACCCTTGGGACAGGGTAAACTCTGGGGCCAACGTCCTGACTTTC
NA	NA	TRBV4-2	TRBJ2-3	CASSQDPEEGLLVTQYF	TGTGCCAGCAGCCAAGACCCGGAAGAGGGGCTTTTGGTTACGCAGTATTTT
NA	NA	TRBV7-2	TRBJ2-4	CTSSLELAKNIQYF	TGTACCAGCAGCTTAGAGCTAGCCAAAAACATTCAGTACTTC
many	TRBD2	TRBV5-5	TRBJ2-2	CASTFSGGGVTGELFF	TGTGCCAGCACCTTCTCGGGCGGGGGGGTTACCGGGGAGCTGTTTTTT
many	TRBD2	TRBV5-1	TRBJ2-7	CASSSTDGGWAGEQYF	TGCGCCAGCAGCTCTACCGACGGGGGGTGGGCTGGCGAGCAGTACTTC
many	TRBD1	TRBV6-1	TRBJ1-1	CASRPQSDRGTEAFF	TGTGCCAGCAGGCCCCAAAGCGACAGGGGCACTGAAGCTTTCTTT
many	NA	TRBV9	TRBJ1-4	CASSMDGNNEKLFF	TGTGCCAGCAGCATGGACGGCAACAATGAAAAACTGTTTTTT
many	TRBD2	TRBV24-1	TRBJ2-1	CATGTSVDEQFF	TGTGCCACCGGGACTAGTGTTGATGAGCAGTTCTTC
many	NA	TRBV3-1	TRBJ2-3	CASSQGAFADTQYF	TGTGCCAGCAGCCAAGGTGCCTTCGCGGATACGCAGTATTTT
many	NA	TRBV10-3	TRBJ1-2	CAITPRVANYGYTF	TGTGCCATCACCCCTAGAGTAGCTAACTATGGCTACACCTTC
NA	NA	TRBV7-9	TRBJ2-7	CASSLDGQYFSYEQYF	TGTGCCAGCAGCTTGGACGGACAGTATTTCTCCTACGAGCAGTACTTC
NA	TRBD1	TRBV6-2/TRBV6-3	TRBJ2-6	CASSFRQGAISGANVLTF	TGTGCCAGCAGTTTCAGACAGGGGGCGATCTCTGGGGCCAACGTCCTGACTTTC
many	TRBD1	TRBV20-1	TRBJ1-5	CSAIPRGTPSNQPQHF	TGCAGTGCTATCCCCAGGGGGACACCTAGCAATCAGCCCCAGCATTTT
NA	NA	TRBV12-3/TRBV12-4	TRBJ1-5	CASSLSGQFNQPQHF	TGTGCCAGCAGTTTATCAGGCCAGTTCAATCAGCCCCAGCATTTT
many	NA	TRBV7-2	TRBJ1-5	CASSLAGLLRSNQPQHF	TGTGCCAGCAGCTTAGCGGGACTCCTGAGGAGCAATCAGCCCCAGCATTTT
many	NA	TRBV29-1	TRBJ1-1	CSVEKTLDTEAFF	TGCAGCGTTGAAAAGACGCTTGACACTGAAGCTTTCTTT
many	TRBD1	TRBV20-1	TRBJ1-5	CSAMGQGSNQPQHF	TGCAGTGCTATGGGACAGGGTAGCAATCAGCCCCAGCATTTT
many	NA	TRBV12-3/TRBV12-4	TRBJ2-1	CASSLNSDEQFF	TGTGCCAGCAGTTTGAACAGTGATGAGCAGTTCTTC
few	TRBD2	TRBV11-2	TRBJ2-1	CASSLEGLAGSEQFF	TGTGCCAGCAGCTTAGAAGGACTAGCGGGTAGTGAGCAGTTCTTC
many	NA	TRBV20-1	TRBJ1-5	CSAKNTGNQPQHF	TGCAGTGCTAAGAACACAGGCAATCAGCCCCAGCATTTT
many	NA	TRBV4-1	TRBJ1-6	CASSQKPDGSNSPLHF	TGCGCCAGCAGCCAGAAGCCGGACGGATCTAATTCACCCCTCCACTTT
many	TRBD1	TRBV11-1	TRBJ1-1	CASSPRGQGYGTEAFF	TGTGCCAGCAGTCCCAGAGGACAGGGCTATGGCACTGAAGCTTTCTTT
NA	NA	TRBV6-2/TRBV6-3	TRBJ2-1	CVSSIRLGLPNEQFF	TGTGTCAGCAGTATACGACTGGGCCTCCCCAATGAGCAGTTCTTC
many	NA	TRBV9	TRBJ1-6	CASSVEVGSSYNSPLHF	TGTGCCAGCAGCGTAGAAGTCGGAAGCTCCTATAATTCACCCCTCCACTTT
many	NA	TRBV5-1	TRBJ1-1	CASSLDRVSKPEAFF	TGCGCCAGCAGCTTGGATCGGGTTTCCAAGCCTGAAGCTTTCTTT
many	TRBD1	TRBV12-3/TRBV12-4	TRBJ1-1	CASRHQGDTEAFF	TGTGCCAGCAGACACCAGGGGGACACTGAAGCTTTCTTT
NA	NA	TRBV6-5	TRBJ1-1	CASFRGRGAFF	TGTGCCAGCTTCCGGGGAAGGGGAGCTTTCTTT
many	NA	TRBV21-1	TRBJ2-4	CASSKGEKGIRTKNIQYF	TGTGCCAGCAGCAAAGGGGAGAAGGGGATCCGGACCAAAAACATTCAGTACTTC
many	NA	TRBV5-1	TRBJ1-1	CASSVRGVVTEAFF	TGCGCCAGCAGCGTTCGCGGGGTCGTTACTGAAGCTTTCTTT
few	NA	TRBV3-1	TRBJ2-2	CASSQGLNSGELFF	TGTGCCAGCAGCCAAGGACTGAATTCCGGGGAGCTGTTTTTT
many	TRBD1	TRBV10-3	TRBJ2-3	CAAQGAPSTDTQYF	TGTGCCGCACAGGGGGCCCCTAGCACAGATACGCAGTATTTT
many	NA	TRBV6-2/TRBV6-3	TRBJ1-2	CASNTQRLYGYTF	TGTGCCAGCAATACTCAGAGGCTTTATGGCTACACCTTC
many	NA	TRBV15	TRBJ1-1	CATSRDSGSFEAFF	TGTGCCACCAGCAGAGATTCGGGATCTTTTGAAGCTTTCTTT
many	NA	TRBV5-1	TRBJ2-6	CASEAGFISSGANVLTF	TGCGCCAGCGAGGCAGGGTTCATCTCCTCTGGGGCCAACGTCCTGACTTTC